This TCR beta chain comes out of a study of cytomegalovirus exposure and HLA in healthy donors. The CDR3 contains 14 residues. Trimming left V 3 bases short and J 7 bases short, with 10 bases between. Germline CDR1 SNHLY, CDR2 FYNNEI. Primers: 60 Vbeta forward and 13 Jbeta reverse. Assay: immunoSEQ multiplex PCR; the TCRdb copy retains only in-frame clones and omits some. The sample table includes about 170,000 clones. This receptor was obtained from a woman between 18 and 29 years old in good health and CMV-seropositive. The chain carries TRBV2 and TRBJ1-6; D perhaps matches TRBD1 (5 bases). Sequenced sample: PBMCs. The CDR3 loop is CASSETRVNSPLHF. The CDR3 DNA reads TGTGCCAGCAGTGAGACCAGGGTCAATTCACCCCTCCACTTT.